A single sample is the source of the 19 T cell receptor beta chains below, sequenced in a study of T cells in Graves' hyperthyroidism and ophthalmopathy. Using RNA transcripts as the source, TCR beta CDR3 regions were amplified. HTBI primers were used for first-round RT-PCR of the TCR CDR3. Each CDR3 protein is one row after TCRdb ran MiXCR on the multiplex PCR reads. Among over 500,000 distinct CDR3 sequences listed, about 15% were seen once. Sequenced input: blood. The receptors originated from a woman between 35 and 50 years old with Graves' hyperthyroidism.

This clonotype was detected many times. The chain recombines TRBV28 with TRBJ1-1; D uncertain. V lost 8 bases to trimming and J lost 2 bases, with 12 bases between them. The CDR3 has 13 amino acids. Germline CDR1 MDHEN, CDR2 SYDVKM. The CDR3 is CASGFDINTEAFF. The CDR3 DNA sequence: TGTGCCAGCGGCTTCGACATCAACACTGAAGCTTTCTTT.

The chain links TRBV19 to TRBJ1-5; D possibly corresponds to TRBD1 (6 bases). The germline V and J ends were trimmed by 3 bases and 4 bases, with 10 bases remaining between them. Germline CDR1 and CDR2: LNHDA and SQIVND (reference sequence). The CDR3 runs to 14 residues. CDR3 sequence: CASSITQGNQPQHF. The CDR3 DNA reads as TGTGCCAGTAGTATCACACAGGGAAATCAGCCCCAGCATTTT. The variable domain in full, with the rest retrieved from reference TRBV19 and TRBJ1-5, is DGGITQSPKYLFRKEGQNVTLSCEQNLNHDAMYWYRQDPGQGLRLIYYSQIVNDFQKGDIAEGYSVSREKKESFPLTVTSAQKNPTAFYLCASSITQGNQPQHFGDGTRLSIL.

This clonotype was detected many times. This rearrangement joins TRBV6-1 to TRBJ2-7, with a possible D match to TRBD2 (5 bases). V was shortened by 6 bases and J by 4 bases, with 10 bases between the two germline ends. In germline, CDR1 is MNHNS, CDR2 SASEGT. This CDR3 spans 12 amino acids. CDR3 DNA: TGTGCCAGCAGAGAGACGGGGTACGAGCAGTACTTC. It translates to CASRETGYEQYF.

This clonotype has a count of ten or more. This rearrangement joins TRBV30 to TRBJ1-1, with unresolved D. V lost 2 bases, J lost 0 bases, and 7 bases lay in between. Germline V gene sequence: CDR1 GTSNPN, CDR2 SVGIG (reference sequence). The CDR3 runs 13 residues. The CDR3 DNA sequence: TGTGCCTGGAGTCGCTTAATGAACACTGAAGCTTTCTTT. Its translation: CAWSRLMNTEAFF. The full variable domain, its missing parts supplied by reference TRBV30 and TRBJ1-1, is SQTIHQWPATLVQPVGSPLSLECTVEGTSNPNLYWYRQAAGRGLQLLFYSVGIGQISSEVPQNLSASRPQDRQFILSSKKLLLSDSGFYLCAWSRLMNTEAFFGQGTRLTVV.

The CDR3 sequence: CSVGQGAFSGSFEQFF. The CDR3 coding sequence is TGCAGTGTGGGGCAGGGGGCGTTTAGCGGGAGCTTTGAGCAGTTCTTC. V gene TRBV20-1 combines with J gene TRBJ2-1, with D possibly matching TRBD2 (9 bases). With 7 bases removed from V and 9 bases from J, the gap between germline ends came to 28 bases. CDR1 is DFQATT and CDR2 is SNEGSKA in the germline V gene (reference sequence). The length of the CDR3 is 16 residues.

This CDR3 reads CALGWWGTQPQHF. The CDR3 coding sequence is TGTGCCCTCGGGTGGTGGGGAACGCAGCCCCAGCATTTT. This chain joins TRBV30 and TRBJ1-5; unclear D gene. This CDR3 is built from 13 residues. V was clipped by 8 bases and J by 7 bases, with 18 bases between them. Germline CDR1 reads GTSNPN; CDR2 reads SVGIG (reference sequence).

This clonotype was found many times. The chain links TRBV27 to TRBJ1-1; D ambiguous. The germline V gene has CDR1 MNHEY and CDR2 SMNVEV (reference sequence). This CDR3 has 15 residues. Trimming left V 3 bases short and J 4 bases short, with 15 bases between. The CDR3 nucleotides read TGTGCCAGCAGTTTGGGCAGTCCATCGGGCACTGAAGCTTTCTTT. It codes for CASSLGSPSGTEAFF.

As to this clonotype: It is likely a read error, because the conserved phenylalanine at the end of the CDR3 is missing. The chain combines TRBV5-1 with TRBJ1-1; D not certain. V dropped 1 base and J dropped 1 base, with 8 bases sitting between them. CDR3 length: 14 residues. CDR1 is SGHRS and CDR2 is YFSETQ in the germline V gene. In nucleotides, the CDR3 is TGCGCCAGCAGCTTGAAGGTCGGGAACACTGAAGCTTTCTAT. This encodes CASSLKVGNTEAFY.

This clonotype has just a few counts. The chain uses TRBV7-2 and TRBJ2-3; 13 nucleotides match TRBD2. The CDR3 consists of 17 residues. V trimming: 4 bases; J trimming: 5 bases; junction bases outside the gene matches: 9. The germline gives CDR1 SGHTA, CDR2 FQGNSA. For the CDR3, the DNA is TGTGCCAGCAGCTCGGGACTAGCGGGGAGGAGTCTAGATACGCAGTATTTT. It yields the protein CASSSGLAGRSLDTQYF.

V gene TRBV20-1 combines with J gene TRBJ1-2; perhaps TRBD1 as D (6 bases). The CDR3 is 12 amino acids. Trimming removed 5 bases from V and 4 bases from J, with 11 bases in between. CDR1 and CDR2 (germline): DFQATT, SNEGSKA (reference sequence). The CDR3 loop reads CSAERTAYGYTF. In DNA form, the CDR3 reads TGCAGTGCTGAACGGACAGCCTATGGCTACACCTTC.

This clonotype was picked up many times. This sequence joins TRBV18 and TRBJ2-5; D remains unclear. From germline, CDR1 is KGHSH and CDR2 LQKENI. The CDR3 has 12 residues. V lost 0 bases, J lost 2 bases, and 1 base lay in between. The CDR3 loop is CASSPPQETQYF. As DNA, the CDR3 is TGTGCCAGCTCACCACCGCAAGAGACCCAGTACTTC.

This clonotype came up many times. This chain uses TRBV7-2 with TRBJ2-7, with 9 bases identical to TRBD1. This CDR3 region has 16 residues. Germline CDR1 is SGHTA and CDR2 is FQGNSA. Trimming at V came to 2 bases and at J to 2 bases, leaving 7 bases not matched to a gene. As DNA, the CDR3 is TGTGCCAGCAGCTTATCCTTACAGGGGGCAGCCTACGAGCAGTACTTC. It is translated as CASSLSLQGAAYEQYF.

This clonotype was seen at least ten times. The CDR3 spells CATSDGGLAGDFEQFF. CDR3 DNA: TGTGCCACCAGTGATGGGGGACTAGCGGGAGATTTTGAGCAGTTCTTC. The J gene is TRBJ2-1, the V gene TRBV24-1; TRBD2 aligns across 14 bases. The germline CDR1 and CDR2 sequences are KGHDR and SFDVKD. Germline trimming cut 3 bases from V and 9 bases from J; bases unmatched to any gene: 6. The CDR3 consists of 16 residues.

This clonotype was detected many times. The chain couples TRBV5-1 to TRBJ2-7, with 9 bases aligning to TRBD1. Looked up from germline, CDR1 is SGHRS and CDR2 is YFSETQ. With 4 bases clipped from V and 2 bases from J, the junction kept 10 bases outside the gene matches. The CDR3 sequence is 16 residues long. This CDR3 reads CASSSKGTGTTYEQYF. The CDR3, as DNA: TGCGCCAGCAGCAGTAAAGGGACAGGGACAACCTACGAGCAGTACTTC.

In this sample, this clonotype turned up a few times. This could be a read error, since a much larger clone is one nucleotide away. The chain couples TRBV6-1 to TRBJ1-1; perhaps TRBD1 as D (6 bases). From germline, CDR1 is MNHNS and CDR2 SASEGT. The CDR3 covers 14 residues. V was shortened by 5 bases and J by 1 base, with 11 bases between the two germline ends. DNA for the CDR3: TGTGCCAGCAGTTTCCCGGGACAGAACACTGAAGCTTTCTTT. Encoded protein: CASSFPGQNTEAFF.

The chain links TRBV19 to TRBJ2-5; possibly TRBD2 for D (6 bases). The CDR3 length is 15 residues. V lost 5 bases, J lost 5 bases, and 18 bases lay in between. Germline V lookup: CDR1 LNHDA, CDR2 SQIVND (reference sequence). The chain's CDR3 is CASSASFGGLETQYF. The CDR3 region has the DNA TGTGCCAGTAGTGCCTCCTTCGGGGGTTTGGAGACCCAGTACTTC. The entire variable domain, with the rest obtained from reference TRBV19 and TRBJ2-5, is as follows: DGGITQSPKYLFRKEGQNVTLSCEQNLNHDAMYWYRQDPGQGLRLIYYSQIVNDFQKGDIAEGYSVSREKKESFPLTVTSAQKNPTAFYLCASSASFGGLETQYFGPGTRLLVL.

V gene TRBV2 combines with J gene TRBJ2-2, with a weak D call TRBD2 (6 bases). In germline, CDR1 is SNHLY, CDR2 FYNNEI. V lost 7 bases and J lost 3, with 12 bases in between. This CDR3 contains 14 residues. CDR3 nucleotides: TGTGCCAGCAATTCGGGAGAGGACACCGGGGAGCTGTTTTTT. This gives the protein CASNSGEDTGELFF. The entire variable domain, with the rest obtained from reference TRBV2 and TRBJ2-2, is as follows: EPEVTQTPSHQVTQMGQEVILRCVPISNHLYFYWYRQILGQKVEFLVSFYNNEISEKSEIFDDQFSVERPDGSNFTLKIRSTKLEDSAMYFCASNSGEDTGELFFGEGSRLTVL.

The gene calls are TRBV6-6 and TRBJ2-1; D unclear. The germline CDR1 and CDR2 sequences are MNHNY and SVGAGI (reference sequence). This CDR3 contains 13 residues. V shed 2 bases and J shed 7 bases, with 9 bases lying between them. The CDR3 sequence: CASSYGPMNEQFF. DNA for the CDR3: TGTGCCAGCAGTTACGGGCCGATGAATGAGCAGTTCTTC.

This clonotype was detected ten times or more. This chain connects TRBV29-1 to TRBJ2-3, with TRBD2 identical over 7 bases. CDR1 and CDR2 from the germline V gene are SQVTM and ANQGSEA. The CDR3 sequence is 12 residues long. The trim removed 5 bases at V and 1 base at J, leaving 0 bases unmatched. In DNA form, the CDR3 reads TGCAGCGTTACTAGCGGCACAGATACGCAGTATTTT. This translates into CSVTSGTDTQYF.